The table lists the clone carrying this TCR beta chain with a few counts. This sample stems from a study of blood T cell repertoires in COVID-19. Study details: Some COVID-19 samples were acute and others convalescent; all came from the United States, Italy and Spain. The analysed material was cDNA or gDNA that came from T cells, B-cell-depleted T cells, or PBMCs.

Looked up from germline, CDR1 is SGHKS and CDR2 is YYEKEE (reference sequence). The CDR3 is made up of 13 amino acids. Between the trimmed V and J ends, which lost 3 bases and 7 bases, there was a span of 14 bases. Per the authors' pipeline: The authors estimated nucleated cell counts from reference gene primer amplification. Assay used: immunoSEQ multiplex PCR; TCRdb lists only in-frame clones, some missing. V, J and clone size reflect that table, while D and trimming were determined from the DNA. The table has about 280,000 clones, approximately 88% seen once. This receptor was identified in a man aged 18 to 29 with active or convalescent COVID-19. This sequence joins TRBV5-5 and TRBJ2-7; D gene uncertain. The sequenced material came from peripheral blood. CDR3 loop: CASSSPPRLEQYF. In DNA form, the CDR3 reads TGTGCCAGCAGCTCCCCCCCGCGGCTTGAGCAGTACTTC.